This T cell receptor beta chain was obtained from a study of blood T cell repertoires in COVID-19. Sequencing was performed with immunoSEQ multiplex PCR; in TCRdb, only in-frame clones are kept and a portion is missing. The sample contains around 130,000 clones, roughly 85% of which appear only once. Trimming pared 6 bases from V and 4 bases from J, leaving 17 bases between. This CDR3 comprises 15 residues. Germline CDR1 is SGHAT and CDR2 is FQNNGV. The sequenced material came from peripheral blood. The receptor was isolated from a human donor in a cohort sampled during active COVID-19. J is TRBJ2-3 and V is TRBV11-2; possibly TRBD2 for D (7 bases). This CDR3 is CASRRWGGRADTQYF. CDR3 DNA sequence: TGTGCCAGCAGAAGATGGGGGGGCCGGGCAGATACGCAGTATTTT.